Below are 19 T cell receptor beta chains sequenced from a single sample in a study of vaccination effects on CD4 cells after COVID-19. TCRdb's table, derived via immunoSEQ multiplex PCR, lists solely in-frame clones and lacks some. In the table there are roughly 56,000 clones, roughly 73% of which are singletons. Antigens of these TCRs are unknown. The ViraFEST assay expanded antigen-specific CD4+ T cells with viral peptide pools before sequencing. Isolation of CD4+ T cells took place after 10 to 11 days of culture. Either the mRNA-1273 or the BNT162b2 vaccine was given to participants as two doses. The input for sequencing was CD4+ T cells from PBMCs cultured with HCoV-229E spike peptides, taken after COVID-19 vaccination. These receptors all come from a human donor who received a COVID-19 vaccine.

This clone was counted only a few times. Different DNA sequences within this sample yield the same CDR3. The gene calls are TRBV6-5 and TRBJ1-3; 7 bases align to TRBD1. The CDR3 has 15 amino acids. Germline V gene data show CDR1 as MNHEY and CDR2 as SVGAGI. V shed 6 bases, J shed 3 bases, and the junction held 8 bases outside the gene matches. CDR3 in DNA: TGTGCCAGCAGCCGAAACCGGGACAGTGGAAACACCATATATTTT. Amino acids: CASSRNRDSGNTIYF.

This sequence joins TRBV7-2 and TRBJ2-5; D not certain. The V and J ends lost 5 bases and 4 bases respectively, with 8 bases between them. The germline gives CDR1 SGHTA, CDR2 FQGNSA. The CDR3 extends over 12 amino acids. CDR3 DNA sequence: TGTGCCAGCAGCCGCCGAGTAGAGACCCAGTACTTC. Translated, it gives CASSRRVETQYF.

The rearrangement uses TRBV3-1 (or the pseudogene TRBV3-2) and TRBJ2-6; no firm D call. Trimming removed 1 base from V and 0 bases from J, with 4 bases in between. The CDR3 runs 15 residues. Germline V gene lookup returns CDR1 LGHDT and CDR2 YNNKEL (reference sequence). CDR3 nucleotides: TGTGCCAGCAGCCAAGGGGGCTCTGGGGCCAACGTCCTGACTTTC. This codes for CASSQGGSGANVLTF.

The chain joins TRBV15 to TRBJ1-2; D is perhaps TRBD1 (5 bases). V was trimmed by 0 bases and J by 7 bases, leaving 12 bases between them. The CDR3 spans 14 residues. The germline gives CDR1 LNHNV, CDR2 YYDKDF (reference sequence). CDR3 in amino acids: CATSRDRQGVGYTF. DNA for the CDR3: TGTGCCACCAGCAGAGACCGGCAGGGAGTTGGCTACACCTTC.

The chain has TRBV2 and TRBJ1-5; maybe TRBD1 (6 bases). Germline loops: CDR1 SNHLY, CDR2 FYNNEI. Trimming removed 2 bases from V and 6 bases from J, with 14 bases in between. CDR3 length: 15 residues. The CDR3 bases are TGTGCCAGCAGTGAATTACAGGGTTCGGGTCAGCCCCAGCATTTT. Amino acid sequence: CASSELQGSGQPQHF. Complete variable domain (other parts from reference TRBV2 and TRBJ1-5): EPEVTQTPSHQVTQMGQEVILRCVPISNHLYFYWYRQILGQKVEFLVSFYNNEISEKSEIFDDQFSVERPDGSNFTLKIRSTKLEDSAMYFCASSELQGSGQPQHFGDGTRLSIL.

The J gene is TRBJ1-1, the V gene TRBV5-1; D is unclear. CDR1 and CDR2 from the germline V gene are SGHRS and YFSETQ. The V gene lost 1 base and the J gene lost 0 bases, with 4 bases spanning the gap. The length of the CDR3 is 13 residues. CDR3 protein: CASSLSVNTEAFF. CDR3 in DNA: TGCGCCAGCAGCTTGTCGGTGAACACTGAAGCTTTCTTT.

The chain is built from TRBV10-1 and TRBJ2-3, with 10 nucleotides matching TRBD2. Germline values: CDR1 WNHNN, CDR2 SYGVQD (reference sequence). Trimming took 3 bases from V and 2 from J; bases not matched to a gene: 5. This CDR3 has 16 residues. This CDR3 reads CASSEASGGYTDTQYF. CDR3 DNA: TGCGCCAGCAGTGAAGCTAGCGGGGGATACACAGATACGCAGTATTTT.

This clone was counted only a few times. The V call is TRBV6-6, the J call TRBJ1-5, with no clear D. Trimming took 8 bases from V and 7 from J, leaving 12 bases between them. Germline V gene sequence: CDR1 MNHNY, CDR2 SVGAGI (reference sequence). This CDR3 is 12 amino acids long. CDR3 in amino acids: CASGRGYQPQHF. The CDR3 DNA reads as TGTGCCAGCGGCCGTGGGTACCAGCCCCAGCATTTT.

The chain recombines TRBV30 with TRBJ2-7; 8 bases match TRBD1. CDR1 GTSNPN and CDR2 SVGIG come from the germline V gene (reference sequence). J was trimmed by 2 bases and V by 2 bases; bases with no gene match: 2. This CDR3 region has 13 residues. Written as DNA, the CDR3 is TGTGCCTGGAGTACGGGACAGGCCTACGAGCAGTACGTC. Amino acid sequence: CAWSTGQAYEQYV.

This clone occurred a few times. For the CDR3, the DNA is TGTGCCAGCAGCCTTACCGGGGAGCTGTTTTTT. This gives the protein CASSLTGELFF. The gene calls are TRBV11-2 and TRBJ2-2; D unclear. Trimming shortened V by 5 bases and J by 5 bases, and 3 bases separated the two germline ends. The CDR3 is 11 amino acids. Germline CDR1 reads SGHAT; CDR2 reads FQNNGV.

The rearrangement links TRBV6-5 to TRBJ1-1; maybe TRBD1 (5 bases). The CDR3 has 13 amino acids. V lost 6 bases, J lost 9 bases, and 17 bases lay in between. Germline CDR1 MNHEY, CDR2 SVGAGI. CDR3 nucleotides: TGTGCCAGCAGGGTCAGGGACGGCATGAAAGCTTTCTTT. Translation gives CASRVRDGMKAFF.

CDR3 loop: CASSPGTGTEKLFF. In nucleotides, the CDR3 is TGTGCCAGCAGTCCCGGGACAGGGACTGAAAAACTGTTTTTT. This chain connects TRBV6-5 to TRBJ1-4; 9 nucleotides agree with TRBD1. With 5 bases clipped from V and 7 bases from J, the junction kept 5 bases outside the gene matches. This CDR3 has 14 amino acids. Per germline, CDR1 MNHEY and CDR2 SVGAGI.

The chain uses TRBV7-2 and TRBJ2-1; D possibly matches TRBD1 or TRBD2 (5 bases each). Per the germline V gene, CDR1 is SGHTA and CDR2 is FQGNSA. The germline V and J ends were trimmed by 2 bases and 7 bases, with 9 bases remaining between them. The CDR3 consists of 13 residues. The CDR3 loop is CASSLRWGNEQFF. CDR3 in DNA: TGTGCCAGCAGCTTAAGGTGGGGGAATGAGCAGTTCTTC.

V is TRBV21-1 and J is TRBJ2-7; the table's D call, TRBD1, has no DNA check behind it. TRBV21-1 is a documented pseudogene. The CDR3 consists of 16 residues. CDR3 nucleotide sequence: TGTGCCAGCAGCAAAGGGCCGAAGACAGGGCACCACGAGCAGTACGTC. Amino acid sequence: CASSKGPKTGHHEQYV.

This chain uses TRBV29-1 with TRBJ1-5; 9 bases line up with TRBD1. Germline CDR1 SQVTM, CDR2 ANQGSEA. V trimming: 5 bases; J trimming: 5 bases; junction bases outside the gene matches: 7. CDR3 length: 14 residues. DNA for the CDR3: TGCAGCGTTCGGGACAGGGAGGTGGATCAGCCCCAGCATTTT. Amino acid sequence: CSVRDREVDQPQHF.

In its sample, this clone was seen once. The CDR3 reads CASSFAQATYGYTF. The CDR3 DNA sequence: TGTGCCAGCAGCTTCGCACAGGCGACCTATGGCTACACCTTC. J is TRBJ1-2 and V is TRBV7-9; TRBD1 might be the D (5 bases). The V gene's germline CDR1 is SEHNR and CDR2 FQNEAQ (reference sequence). The CDR3 length is 14 residues. V was pared by 3 bases and J by 4 bases, with 12 bases between.

V gene TRBV12-3 or TRBV12-4 combines with J gene TRBJ2-1; TRBD1 or TRBD2 may be the D gene (5 bases each). V was pared by 7 bases and J by 9 bases, with 16 bases between. CDR3 size: 13 residues. The CDR3 DNA reads TGTGCCAGCACCTTCACGGGGCGGAGTGAGCAGTTCTTC. It specifies CASTFTGRSEQFF.

The chain uses TRBV20-1 and TRBJ2-7; tentative D call: TRBD1 (6 bases). The V gene's germline CDR1 is DFQATT and CDR2 SNEGSKA (reference sequence). Between the trimmed V and J ends, which lost 5 bases and 4 bases, there was a span of 9 bases. The CDR3 is made up of 11 amino acids. CDR3 loop: CSALQGYEQYV. The CDR3 coding sequence is TGCAGTGCTCTACAGGGTTACGAGCAGTACGTC.

This clone was found once. The genes are TRBV19 and TRBJ1-1; D is unclear. Trimming cost V 6 bases and J 0 bases, with 8 bases left between them. CDR1 LNHDA and CDR2 SQIVND come from the germline V gene (reference sequence). This CDR3 has 13 amino acids. This chain's CDR3 is CASRKKVNTEAFF. Here the CDR3 DNA reads TGTGCCAGTAGGAAAAAGGTGAACACTGAAGCTTTCTTT.